Shown below are 10 T cell receptor beta chains from a single sample sequenced in a study of shared clonotypes between healthy human individuals. Clones were read by immunoSEQ multiplex PCR, and TCRdb kept only the in-frame ones, dropping some. This sample has hundreds of thousands of clones; approximately 79% occur once, and the top ten carry more than 1.5%. The sample comprised memory CD4+ T cells sorted from blood. The subset here: CD45RA-negative fraction. The receptors were sampled from a woman in her twenties or thirties in good health.

This clone was seen only a few times. This rearrangement joins TRBV2 to TRBJ2-1, with D perhaps given as TRBD1 or TRBD2 (5 bases each). V was cut by 4 bases and J by 9 bases, with 10 bases left in between. The germline gives CDR1 SNHLY, CDR2 FYNNEI. The CDR3 is 12 residues long. The DNA of the CDR3 is TGTGCCAGCAGTGTATGGGGACCTGAGCAGTTCTTC. Encoded protein: CASSVWGPEQFF.

CDR3: CASSQPTSMNTEAFF. CDR3 nucleotides: TGTGCCAGCAGCCAGCCGACATCGATGAACACTGAAGCTTTCTTT. V gene TRBV4-2 combines with J gene TRBJ1-1; no firm D call. Germline V gene data show CDR1 as LGHNA and CDR2 as YNFKEQ. Trimming removed 3 bases from V and 0 bases from J, with 11 bases in between. The CDR3 extends over 15 amino acids.

V usage is TRBV25-1 and J usage is TRBJ2-1; TRBD2 matches at 12 bases. CDR1 is MGHDK and CDR2 is SYGVNS in the germline V gene. V shed 5 bases and J 9 bases; nucleotides not matched to a gene: 2. The CDR3 runs to 13 residues. The CDR3 DNA sequence: TGTGCCAGCAGTCTGACTAGCGGGAGTGAGCAGTTCTTC. Amino acid sequence: CASSLTSGSEQFF.

The rearrangement links TRBV6-6 to TRBJ1-4; no definite D call. Germline loops: CDR1 MNHNY, CDR2 SVGAGI (reference sequence). The CDR3 is 13 residues long. V lost 6 bases to trimming and J lost 0 bases, with 5 bases between them. CDR3 protein: CASSPTTNEKLFF. The CDR3 DNA follows: TGTGCCAGCAGCCCAACAACTAATGAAAAACTGTTTTTT.

The chain employs TRBV18 and TRBJ1-1, with 10 bases fitting TRBD1. The CDR3 has 16 residues. Germline V gene data show CDR1 as KGHSH and CDR2 as LQKENI. V was clipped by 2 bases and J by 5 bases; unmatched bases: 8. The CDR3, as DNA: TGTGCCAGCTCACCAAGCCCGACAGGGGGCAATACTGAAGCTTTCTTT. Translation gives CASSPSPTGGNTEAFF.

The chain joins TRBV5-4 to TRBJ2-2, with a tentative D call TRBD2 (6 bases). CDR1 is SGHNT, CDR2 YYREEE, per germline (reference sequence). CDR3 size: 16 residues. With 4 bases removed from V and 1 base from J, the gap between germline ends came to 14 bases. CDR3 sequence: CASSQGLTRNTGELFF. The CDR3 bases are TGTGCCAGCAGCCAGGGACTTACCAGGAACACCGGGGAGCTGTTTTTT.

The V gene is TRBV30, the J gene TRBJ2-1, with 7 positions matching TRBD1. Germline lookup yields CDR1 GTSNPN and CDR2 SVGIG (reference sequence). The CDR3 totals 13 residues. V shed 2 bases and J 9 bases; nucleotides not matched to a gene: 7. CDR3 loop: CAWSHNRGSEQFF. In DNA form, the CDR3 reads TGTGCCTGGAGTCATAACAGGGGAAGTGAGCAGTTCTTC.

The chain recombines TRBV7-6 with TRBJ2-2; 13 positions agree with TRBD2. The CDR3 totals 15 residues. Germline loops: CDR1 SGHVS, CDR2 FNYEAQ. V was pared by 5 bases and J by 9 bases, with 6 bases of the junction left unmatched. The CDR3 region has the DNA TGTGCCAGCAGCCAAAGGACTAGCGGGAGCCGGGAGCTGTTTTTT. This encodes CASSQRTSGSRELFF. Complete variable domain (other parts from reference TRBV7-6 and TRBJ2-2): GAGVSQSPRYKVTKRGQDVALRCDPISGHVSLYWYRQALGQGPEFLTYFNYEAQQDKSGLPNDRFSAERPEGSISTLTIQRTEQRDSAMYRCASSQRTSGSRELFFGEGSRLTVL.

J is TRBJ2-6 and V is TRBV12-5; 14 nucleotides align to TRBD2. From germline, CDR1 is LGHNT and CDR2 FRNRAP. The CDR3 has 20 residues. The V and J ends lost 2 bases and 0 bases, in that order; junction bases with no gene match: 6. The CDR3 reads CASGLSGLAGGDSGANVLTF. The CDR3 region has the DNA TGTGCTAGTGGTTTGAGCGGACTAGCGGGAGGCGACTCTGGGGCCAACGTCCTGACTTTC. The full variable domain, its missing parts supplied by reference TRBV12-5 and TRBJ2-6, is DARVTQTPRHKVTEMGQEVTMRCQPILGHNTVFWYRQTMMQGLELLAYFRNRAPLDDSGMPKDRFSAEMPDATLATLKIQPSEPRDSAVYFCASGLSGLAGGDSGANVLTFGAGSRLTVL.

The chain couples TRBV19 to TRBJ2-4; the D gene could be TRBD1 or TRBD2 (5 bases each). The CDR3 covers 15 residues. Between the trimmed V and J ends, which lost 3 bases and 3 bases, there was a span of 12 bases. Germline V CDR1 and CDR2: LNHDA, SQIVND (reference sequence). The CDR3 DNA sequence: TGTGCCAGTAGTATCGGGACCGCGAACAAAAACATTCAGTACTTC. Its protein is CASSIGTANKNIQYF.